The clone carrying this T cell receptor beta chain was recorded only once. Its antigen remains unknown. Germline CDR1 reads MNHEY; CDR2 reads SVGEGT. The CDR3 loop spans 15 amino acids. V was pared by 3 bases and J by 5 bases, with 16 bases between. These data belong to a study of T cell responses to AZD1222 COVID-19 vaccine. Across the study: Some second doses came at about 4 weeks and others at about 12 weeks; these were pooled. Study observations and caveats: White British donors predominated, females outnumbered males, and clonal diversity was possibly underestimated. The study found Spike-specific TCR breadth and depth rose after two AZD1222 doses. Just six AZD1222 recipients were seropositive at baseline.

Sequencing was performed with immunoSEQ multiplex PCR; in TCRdb, only in-frame clones are kept and a portion is missing. The sample consists of about 150,000 clones, roughly nine tenths of them appearing once. Specimen: peripheral blood, collected on day 0 of AZD1222 vaccination. This receptor was taken from an adult in good health. The genes are TRBV6-2 or TRBV6-3 and TRBJ2-5, with D perhaps TRBD1 or TRBD2 (5 bases each). CDR3 nucleotides: TGTGCCAGCAGTTATGAGGGGCAGAAGGGCGAGACCCAGTACTTC. Translation: CASSYEGQKGETQYF.